This T cell receptor (beta chain) stems from a study of T cell changes during pregnancy in multiple sclerosis. The CDR3 is 16 residues long. V lost 8 bases and J lost 2; bases outside the gene matches: 9. CDR1 is SNHLY and CDR2 is FYNNEI in the germline V gene. Method: immunoSEQ multiplex PCR; TCRdb's copy keeps in-frame clones and lacks some. Of 79,000 or so clones in the sample, under 95% were seen once. Specimen: peripheral blood, collected in the first trimester of pregnancy. The TCR sequence derives from a female donor in good health, enrolled as a control in a pregnancy study. The chain combines TRBV2 with TRBJ1-3, with 10 bases fitting TRBD1. The CDR3 loop reads CASGWDRGSTGNTIYF. DNA for the CDR3: TGTGCCAGCGGATGGGACAGGGGATCGACTGGAAACACCATATATTTT.